This TCR beta chain comes out of a study of post-analysis software for immune sequencing data. Study observations and caveats: When patients were compared with controls, a handful of TRBV segments were more frequent, TRBV5-6, TRBV5-1 and TRBV20-1 among them.

Remarks on this clonotype: What it binds is unknown.

Unique-molecular-identifier-tagged TCR beta cDNA libraries were used. TCRdb redid the calling of the PCR reads with MiXCR, one entry per CDR3 protein. Among 800,000 to 950,000 distinct CDR3 sequences listed, under 70% were seen once. The CDR3 is 14 residues long. Trimming pared 6 bases from V and 0 bases from J, leaving 11 bases between. Germline V gene sequence: CDR1 ENHRY, CDR2 SYGVKD. The sequencing input was blood. The chain couples TRBV10-3 to TRBJ2-5; D possibly corresponds to TRBD1 (6 bases). The receptor was isolated from a girl aged 5 to 17 with multiple sclerosis. DNA for the CDR3: TGTGCCATCAGGGATGGACAGTACCAAGAGACCCAGTACTTC. Translation: CAIRDGQYQETQYF.